Sequencing of this TCR beta chain was carried out in a study of patients and donors after allogeneic stem cell transplantation. In its sample, this clonotype was seen a few times. The CDR3 sequence is 13 residues long. Germline V gives CDR1 SNHLY, CDR2 FYNNEI. J lost 3 bases, V lost 7 bases, and 3 bases had no gene match. Each CDR3 protein is one row after TCRdb ran MiXCR on the RT-PCR reads. The sample has about 960,000 distinct CDR3 sequences; roughly 18% are singletons. This sequence was found in a human donor who was either an allogeneic HSCT recipient or a stem cell or donor lymphocyte infusion donor (not recorded which). It is not recorded whose cells these are; they may come from a transplant donor. V is TRBV2 and J is TRBJ2-5; 9 bases align to TRBD1. Sample: blood, either unsorted or a sorted T cell fraction (not recorded which). DNA for the CDR3: TGTGCCAGCACTCGGGACAGGGAAGAGACCCAGTACTTC. Residues: CASTRDREETQYF.